This entry lists 15 T cell receptor beta chains sequenced from one sample in a study of cytomegalovirus exposure and HLA in healthy donors. 13 Jbeta primers and 60 Vbeta primers were used for the PCR. Some clones are missing from TCRdb's copy, which holds only in-frame ones; the method was immunoSEQ multiplex PCR. The table includes about 150,000 clones, roughly 85% detected once. Material for sequencing was PBMCs. These receptors all stem from a male donor in good health and CMV-seronegative.

The chain recombines TRBV11-2 with TRBJ2-7; D is possibly TRBD2 (5 bases). The CDR3 has 13 amino acids. Trimming took off 5 bases at V and 5 bases at J, with 13 bases between the two ends. Germline CDR1 reads SGHAT; CDR2 reads FQNNGV. Here the CDR3 reads CASSRSGFHEQYF. The CDR3 DNA follows: TGTGCCAGCAGCCGCTCGGGGTTTCACGAGCAGTACTTC.

The chain is built from TRBV4-1 and TRBJ2-7; possible D gene TRBD1, 7 bases. Germline lookup yields CDR1 MGHRA and CDR2 YSYEKL. V gave up 3 bases and J gave up 7 bases, with 19 bases separating them. The CDR3 is made up of 15 amino acids. This chain's CDR3 is CASSHPGRGVREQYF. The CDR3 region has the DNA TGCGCCAGCAGCCATCCGGGCAGGGGGGTAAGGGAGCAGTACTTC.

This rearrangement joins TRBV10-3 to TRBJ2-5, with D unclear. V lost 4 bases and J 1 base, leaving 16 bases between the germline ends. Germline V gives CDR1 ENHRY, CDR2 SYGVKD. CDR3 length: 16 residues. In DNA form, the CDR3 reads TGTGCCATCAGTGTCGGAGTAGGCGCTACCCAAGAGACCCAGTACTTC. Its translation: CAISVGVGATQETQYF.

This clone was seen more than once but under ten times. The gene calls are TRBV4-1 and TRBJ2-1, with D possibly matching TRBD2 (5 bases). The CDR3 length is 15 residues. V was clipped by 1 base and J by 5 bases, with 12 bases between them. The germline gives CDR1 MGHRA, CDR2 YSYEKL. The DNA of the CDR3 is TGCGCCAGCAGCCAAGTATCGGGGAACCACAATGAGCAGTTCTTC. Translated, it gives CASSQVSGNHNEQFF.

This chain connects TRBV30 to TRBJ2-7, with a weak D call TRBD2 (6 bases). Trimming stripped 2 bases from V and 0 bases from J, with 17 bases between. Germline CDR1 GTSNPN, CDR2 SVGIG (reference sequence). This CDR3 contains 16 residues. CDR3 nucleotide sequence: TGTGCCTGGAGTCGGAGGACCGGGACTGGCTCCTACGAGCAGTACTTC. It specifies CAWSRRTGTGSYEQYF.

CDR3 amino acids: CASSYHLQGNEQFF. The CDR3 DNA sequence: TGTGCCAGCAGCTACCACCTCCAGGGTAATGAGCAGTTCTTC. This rearrangement joins TRBV11-3 to TRBJ2-1, with D tentatively TRBD1 (5 bases). Germline CDR1 and CDR2: SGHNT and YENEEA. V was trimmed by 4 bases and J by 7 bases, leaving 14 bases between them. This CDR3 contains 14 residues.

This clone occurred a few times. This chain connects TRBV6-1 to TRBJ2-1; D gene uncertain. CDR3 size: 14 residues. Between the trimmed V and J ends, which lost 7 bases and 3 bases, there was a span of 13 bases. CDR1 is MNHNS, CDR2 SASEGT, per germline. The CDR3 region has the DNA TGTGCCAGCATCAAAGGTCAGGACTACAATGAGCAGTTCTTC. It encodes CASIKGQDYNEQFF.

The rearrangement joins TRBV19 to TRBJ1-5, with a weak D call TRBD1 (5 bases). Trimming shortened V by 4 bases and J by 6 bases, and 7 bases separated the two germline ends. Per germline, CDR1 LNHDA and CDR2 SQIVND (reference sequence). The CDR3 loop spans 12 amino acids. The CDR3 nucleotides read TGTGCCAGTAGTACGGGGGTTCAGCCCCAGCATTTT. Its translation: CASSTGVQPQHF.

There are a few counts of this clone. The chain is built from TRBV27 and TRBJ1-2; possibly TRBD1 for D (5 bases). This CDR3 comprises 15 residues. Germline V gives CDR1 MNHEY, CDR2 SMNVEV (reference sequence). V gave up 3 bases and J gave up 2 bases, with 13 bases separating them. The CDR3 is CASSFSAGMNYGYTF. In DNA, the CDR3 is TGTGCCAGCAGTTTTAGTGCAGGGATGAACTATGGCTACACCTTC.

This chain links TRBV6-5 with TRBJ2-1, with 8 bases matching TRBD1. Per germline, CDR1 MNHEY and CDR2 SVGAGI. The CDR3 has 13 amino acids. V lost 6 bases to trimming and J lost 11 bases; unmatched junction nucleotides: 9. Here the CDR3 DNA reads TGTGCCAGCAGCGACCCGGGACAGGTAAAGCAGTTCTTC. Translated: CASSDPGQVKQFF.

The chain joins TRBV9 to TRBJ2-7, with TRBD2 identical over 7 bases. The CDR3 is 14 amino acids. The V gene end was trimmed by 4 bases and the J gene end by 2 bases; junction bases not matched to a gene: 6. Germline loops: CDR1 SGDLS, CDR2 YYNGEE. The CDR3, as DNA: TGTGCCAGCAGCAGTCTAGCGGCAGCCTACGAGCAGTACTTC. The encoded protein is CASSSLAAAYEQYF.

This chain connects TRBV30 to TRBJ2-3; 8 bases match TRBD2. The J segment lost 0 bases and the V segment lost 4 bases, leaving 6 bases of the junction unmatched. The V gene's germline CDR1 is GTSNPN and CDR2 SVGIG (reference sequence). CDR3 size: 15 residues. CDR3 DNA: TGTGCCTGGAATTGGGCTAGCGGGAGCACAGATACGCAGTATTTT. It yields the protein CAWNWASGSTDTQYF.

The chain couples TRBV10-3 to TRBJ2-1; 9 positions match TRBD1. The germline gives CDR1 ENHRY, CDR2 SYGVKD. The trim removed 7 bases at V and 8 bases at J, leaving 12 bases unmatched. This CDR3 region has 15 residues. The CDR3 region has the DNA TGTGCCATCAATGCACAGGGGGCTGGGGCGGATGAGCAGTTCTTC. It is translated as CAINAQGAGADEQFF.

The chain links TRBV6-4 to TRBJ2-5; TRBD1 matches at 10 bases. Germline-derived CDR1 and CDR2 are MRHNA and SNTAGT. V shed 6 bases, J shed 1 base, and the junction held 5 bases outside the gene matches. The CDR3 runs 15 residues. The CDR3 DNA is TGTGCCAGCAGCGCCGGACAGGGGGGCCAAGAGACCCAGTACTTC. Its protein is CASSAGQGGQETQYF.

CDR3 residues: CASSQDGGWREQFF. The DNA for the CDR3 is TGCGCCAGCAGCCAAGACGGGGGGTGGAGGGAGCAGTTCTTC. J is TRBJ2-1 and V is TRBV4-1, with 7 bases aligning to TRBD2. Germline CDR1 and CDR2: MGHRA and YSYEKL. CDR3 length: 14 residues. The junction had 6 bases not matched to a gene; V was cut back by 0 bases and J by 10 bases.